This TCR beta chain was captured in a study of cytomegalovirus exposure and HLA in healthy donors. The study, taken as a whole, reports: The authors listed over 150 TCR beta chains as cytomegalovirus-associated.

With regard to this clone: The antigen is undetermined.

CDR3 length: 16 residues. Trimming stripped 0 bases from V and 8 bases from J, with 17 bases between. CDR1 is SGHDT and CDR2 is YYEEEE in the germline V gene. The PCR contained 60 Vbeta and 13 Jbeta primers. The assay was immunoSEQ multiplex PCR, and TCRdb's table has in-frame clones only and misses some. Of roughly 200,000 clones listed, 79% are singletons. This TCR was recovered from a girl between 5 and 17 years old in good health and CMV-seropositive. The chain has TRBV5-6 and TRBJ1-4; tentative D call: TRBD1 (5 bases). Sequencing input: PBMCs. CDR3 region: CASSLASTGGGEKLFF. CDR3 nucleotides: TGTGCCAGCAGCTTGGCCTCCACAGGTGGTGGCGAAAAACTGTTTTTT.